The 27 T cell receptor beta chains in this list originate from one sample, sequenced in a study of control samples from healthy donors and cancer patients. The protocol was immunoSEQ multiplex PCR, while the TCRdb copy is restricted to in-frame clones and leaves out a portion. Here the sample spans some 160,000 clones, over 85% being singletons. Specimen: blood. The origin of the receptors is a middle-aged woman in good health.

This chain joins TRBV18 and TRBJ1-2, with TRBD1 as a possible D gene (5 bases). Germline CDR1 and CDR2: KGHSH and LQKENI. The CDR3 has 12 residues. Trimming stripped 5 bases from V and 4 bases from J, with 8 bases between. CDR3 DNA sequence: TGTGCCAGCTCATCGGGGCGCTATGGCTACACCTTC. It yields the protein CASSSGRYGYTF.

This chain links TRBV5-4 with TRBJ1-1; 7 bases are shared with TRBD1. CDR1 and CDR2 (germline): SGHNT, YYREEE (reference sequence). V shed 4 bases, J shed 0 bases, and the junction held 12 bases outside the gene matches. The CDR3 has 17 residues. The CDR3 spells CASSPRLKGQMNTEAFF. The DNA for the CDR3 is TGTGCCAGCAGCCCCCGCCTGAAGGGACAGATGAACACTGAAGCTTTCTTT.

The V call is TRBV7-2, the J call TRBJ1-5, with D possibly matching TRBD1 (6 bases). The CDR3 totals 16 residues. The germline V and J ends were trimmed by 6 bases and 2 bases, with 17 bases remaining between them. Per the germline V gene, CDR1 is SGHTA and CDR2 is FQGNSA. The CDR3 bases are TGTGCCAGCAGTTCACAGGGCGTCGCGGGCAATCAGCCCCAGCATTTT. It translates to CASSSQGVAGNQPQHF.

This chain links TRBV6-2 or TRBV6-3 with TRBJ1-6, with unresolved D. The V gene lost 5 bases and the J gene lost 9 bases, with 14 bases spanning the gap. The germline CDR1 and CDR2 sequences are MNHEY and SVGEGT. The CDR3 has 14 residues. The CDR3 protein is CASSLAPGASPLHF. The CDR3 DNA reads as TGTGCCAGCAGTCTAGCCCCCGGAGCTTCACCCCTCCACTTT.

This clone has a handful of counts. The CDR3 coding sequence is TGTGCCAGTTTAGCGGGAGCCGGGGAGCTGTTTTTT. It translates to CASLAGAGELFF. The chain carries TRBV27 and TRBJ2-2; 9 bases align to TRBD2. The CDR3 is 12 residues long. CDR1 and CDR2 (germline): MNHEY, SMNVEV (reference sequence). Trimming removed 9 bases from V and 6 bases from J; junction bases left unmatched: 2.

The V and J genes are TRBV6-2 or TRBV6-3 and TRBJ1-2; 7 positions match TRBD1. The V and J ends lost 5 bases and 1 base, in that order; junction bases with no gene match: 10. The CDR3 totals 16 residues. Per germline, CDR1 MNHEY and CDR2 SVGEGT. The CDR3 bases are TGTGCCAGCAGTACGCGACAGGGAAGCGGTAACTATGGCTACACCTTC. Protein product: CASSTRQGSGNYGYTF.

This chain links TRBV25-1 with TRBJ2-1, with D unresolved. V was cut by 4 bases and J by 4 bases, with 14 bases left in between. The CDR3 has 15 residues. Germline CDR1 MGHDK, CDR2 SYGVNS. The CDR3 protein is CASSVDPLGYNEQFF. The CDR3 DNA reads TGTGCCAGCAGTGTCGACCCACTCGGATACAATGAGCAGTTCTTC.

The CDR3 DNA reads as TGCGCCAGCAGCATAAGGACTAAACAAGAGACCCAGTACTTC. Amino acid sequence: CASSIRTKQETQYF. The chain couples TRBV5-1 to TRBJ2-5, with a possible D match to TRBD2 (6 bases). Germline CDR1 SGHRS, CDR2 YFSETQ. V lost 4 bases, J lost 2 bases, and 12 bases lay in between. The CDR3 contains 14 residues.

The chain links TRBV11-2 to TRBJ2-1, with TRBD2 matching over 7 bases. CDR3 length: 15 residues. Trimming at V came to 1 base and at J to 2 bases, leaving 2 bases not matched to a gene. CDR1 is SGHAT, CDR2 FQNNGV, per germline. The DNA of the CDR3 is TGTGCCAGCAGCTTAGTGGGGGGGACCTACAATGAGCAGTTCTTC. Protein product: CASSLVGGTYNEQFF.

This rearrangement joins TRBV6-2 or TRBV6-3 to TRBJ2-7; 7 nucleotides match TRBD2. This CDR3 comprises 14 residues. J was trimmed by 4 bases and V by 0 bases; bases with no gene match: 3. Germline loops: CDR1 MNHEY, CDR2 SVGEGT. Here the CDR3 DNA reads TGTGCCAGCAGTTACTCGGGCGGGAGATACGAGCAGTACTTC. Translation gives CASSYSGGRYEQYF.

This clone was detected only once. The V call is TRBV11-2, the J call TRBJ2-1; the D gene is possibly TRBD1 (7 bases). This CDR3 contains 12 residues. Germline CDR1 SGHAT, CDR2 FQNNGV. Trimming removed 5 bases from V and 8 bases from J, with 10 bases in between. The CDR3 nucleotides read TGTGCCAGCAGCCTCAGGGGGGATGAGCAGTTCTTC. It translates to CASSLRGDEQFF.

This chain uses TRBV4-2 with TRBJ2-3; 8 bases fit TRBD2. With V trimmed by 0 bases and J by 3 bases, 2 bases remained unmatched. Germline V gene data show CDR1 as LGHNA and CDR2 as YNFKEQ. The CDR3 consists of 15 residues. For the CDR3, the DNA is TGTGCCAGCAGCCAAGACGGGGGGGGGACAGATACGCAGTATTTT. Protein sequence: CASSQDGGGTDTQYF.

The rearrangement links TRBV2 to TRBJ1-5; D remains ambiguous. V lost 5 bases and J lost 0, with 11 bases in between. The CDR3 has 15 amino acids. In germline, CDR1 is SNHLY, CDR2 FYNNEI. CDR3 region: CASSPGPNSNQPQHF. For the CDR3, the DNA is TGTGCCAGCAGTCCCGGACCAAATAGCAATCAGCCCCAGCATTTT. Using reference TRBV2 and TRBJ1-5 for the parts outside the CDR3, the full variable domain is EPEVTQTPSHQVTQMGQEVILRCVPISNHLYFYWYRQILGQKVEFLVSFYNNEISEKSEIFDDQFSVERPDGSNFTLKIRSTKLEDSAMYFCASSPGPNSNQPQHFGDGTRLSIL.

This chain joins TRBV5-5 and TRBJ1-1, with 7 bases fitting TRBD1. This CDR3 contains 14 residues. Germline-derived CDR1 and CDR2 are SGHKS and YYEKEE (reference sequence). V lost 3 bases to trimming and J lost 1 base; unmatched junction nucleotides: 3. The CDR3 sequence: CASSWGTANTEAFF. Written as DNA, the CDR3 is TGTGCCAGCAGCTGGGGGACAGCGAACACTGAAGCTTTCTTT.

The chain uses TRBV7-8 and TRBJ1-4; D uncertain. Germline V gene data show CDR1 as SGHVS and CDR2 as FQNEAQ. The CDR3 has 14 residues. V lost 2 bases and J lost 7, with 11 bases in between. The CDR3 nucleotides are TGTGCCAGCAGCTTAAGGGAAGGCAGTGAAAAACTGTTTTTT. Translated, it gives CASSLREGSEKLFF. Full variable domain (rest looked up from reference TRBV7-8 and TRBJ1-4): GAGVSQSPRYKVAKRGQDVALRCDPISGHVSLFWYQQALGQGPEFLTYFQNEAQLDKSGLPSDRFFAERPEGSVSTLKIQRTQQEDSAVYLCASSLREGSEKLFFGSGTQLSVL.

The chain is built from TRBV15 and TRBJ1-3; no reliable D call. The V end was cut by 0 bases, the J end by 2 bases, with 11 bases between. The CDR3 loop spans 16 amino acids. The V gene's germline CDR1 is LNHNV and CDR2 YYDKDF (reference sequence). The CDR3 is CATSRDLGPAGNTIYF. In nucleotides, the CDR3 is TGTGCCACCAGCAGAGATCTCGGCCCAGCTGGAAACACCATATATTTT.

The rearrangement joins TRBV25-1 to TRBJ1-2, with D perhaps matching TRBD1 (6 bases). Between the trimmed V and J ends, which lost 4 bases and 6 bases, there was a span of 15 bases. The CDR3 covers 14 residues. From germline, CDR1 is MGHDK and CDR2 SYGVNS. The CDR3 spells CASSGRNRVHGYTF. The CDR3 nucleotides read TGTGCCAGCAGTGGTCGAAACAGGGTCCATGGCTACACCTTC.

This clone has only one observation. CDR3 loop: CASSVAGSGGYNEQFF. DNA of the CDR3: TGTGCCAGCAGCGTAGCTGGGTCAGGGGGCTACAATGAGCAGTTCTTC. J is TRBJ2-1 and V is TRBV9; 7 bases align to TRBD1. The CDR3 runs to 16 residues. Germline lookup yields CDR1 SGDLS and CDR2 YYNGEE. With V trimmed by 0 bases and J by 3 bases, 6 bases remained unmatched.

The gene calls are TRBV2 and TRBJ2-3; D is unresolved. V was pared by 4 bases and J by 0 bases, with 8 bases between. The germline V gene encodes CDR1 SNHLY and CDR2 FYNNEI. This CDR3 is 14 amino acids long. CDR3 region: CASSGGMSTDTQYF. The DNA for the CDR3 is TGTGCCAGCAGTGGGGGTATGAGCACAGATACGCAGTATTTT.

The V call is TRBV30, the J call TRBJ1-2; the D is unclear. The CDR3 length is 13 residues. CDR1 and CDR2 (germline): GTSNPN, SVGIG (reference sequence). The V gene lost 1 base and the J gene lost 4 bases, with 10 bases spanning the gap. This chain's CDR3 is CAWSARTRYGYTF. Here the CDR3 DNA reads TGTGCCTGGAGTGCCAGGACCCGCTATGGCTACACCTTC.

The chain is built from TRBV5-6 and TRBJ1-3; no clear D. The CDR3 runs 15 residues. V lost 2 bases and J lost 2, with 11 bases in between. CDR1 is SGHDT and CDR2 is YYEEEE in the germline V gene. CDR3 loop: CASSLQRPAGNTIYF. CDR3 in DNA: TGTGCCAGCAGCTTACAGCGGCCCGCTGGAAACACCATATATTTT.

The chain employs TRBV11-3 and TRBJ1-3; no reliable D call. V lost 1 base and J 0 bases, leaving 7 bases between the germline ends. CDR1 SGHNT and CDR2 YENEEA come from the germline V gene. This CDR3 has 15 amino acids. CDR3 in DNA: TGTGCCAGCAGCTTAGGGAGCAGCTCTGGAAACACCATATATTTT. Translation gives CASSLGSSSGNTIYF.

CDR3 DNA sequence: TGTGCCATCAGAGCGACTAGCGGGGGATCCAGTTCAGATGAGCAGTTCTTC. The encoded protein is CAIRATSGGSSSDEQFF. The V call is TRBV10-3, the J call TRBJ2-1; 12 bases agree with TRBD2. Germline CDR1 reads ENHRY; CDR2 reads SYGVKD. CDR3 length equals 17 residues. Trimming at V came to 6 bases and at J to 8 bases, leaving 14 bases not matched to a gene.

The J gene is TRBJ1-2, the V gene TRBV5-5; D might be TRBD1 (6 bases). Trimming pared 3 bases from V and 8 bases from J, leaving 14 bases between. There are 13 residues in the CDR3. Germline lookup yields CDR1 SGHKS and CDR2 YYEKEE (reference sequence). CDR3 DNA sequence: TGTGCCAGCAGCTCAAACAGGGTCGACGGCTACACCTTC. This translates into CASSSNRVDGYTF.

V is TRBV14 and J is TRBJ1-1; 8 positions agree with TRBD1. V trimming: 4 bases; J trimming: 1 base; junction bases outside the gene matches: 5. Germline assignment: CDR1 SGHDN and CDR2 FVKESK. This CDR3 comprises 15 residues. This CDR3 reads CASSPWDRQNTEAFF. The CDR3 DNA is TGTGCCAGCAGCCCCTGGGACAGGCAGAACACTGAAGCTTTCTTT.

The chain joins TRBV7-9 to TRBJ2-5; 10 nucleotides line up with TRBD2. This CDR3 is 15 amino acids long. Germline CDR1 reads SEHNR; CDR2 reads FQNEAQ (reference sequence). Germline trimming cut 2 bases from V and 5 bases from J; bases unmatched to any gene: 5. The CDR3 DNA is TGTGCCAGCAGCTTAAGCGGGGGGGCCCGGGAGACCCAGTACTTC. Its translation: CASSLSGGARETQYF.

V gene TRBV6-1 combines with J gene TRBJ2-1, with TRBD2 matching over 9 bases. V shed 1 base and J 7 bases; nucleotides not matched to a gene: 2. The CDR3 is made up of 14 amino acids. Germline V gene sequence: CDR1 MNHNS, CDR2 SASEGT. The CDR3 nucleotides are TGTGCCAGCAGTGAAGGCGGGAGGGTGAATGAGCAGTTCTTC. This sequence encodes CASSEGGRVNEQFF.